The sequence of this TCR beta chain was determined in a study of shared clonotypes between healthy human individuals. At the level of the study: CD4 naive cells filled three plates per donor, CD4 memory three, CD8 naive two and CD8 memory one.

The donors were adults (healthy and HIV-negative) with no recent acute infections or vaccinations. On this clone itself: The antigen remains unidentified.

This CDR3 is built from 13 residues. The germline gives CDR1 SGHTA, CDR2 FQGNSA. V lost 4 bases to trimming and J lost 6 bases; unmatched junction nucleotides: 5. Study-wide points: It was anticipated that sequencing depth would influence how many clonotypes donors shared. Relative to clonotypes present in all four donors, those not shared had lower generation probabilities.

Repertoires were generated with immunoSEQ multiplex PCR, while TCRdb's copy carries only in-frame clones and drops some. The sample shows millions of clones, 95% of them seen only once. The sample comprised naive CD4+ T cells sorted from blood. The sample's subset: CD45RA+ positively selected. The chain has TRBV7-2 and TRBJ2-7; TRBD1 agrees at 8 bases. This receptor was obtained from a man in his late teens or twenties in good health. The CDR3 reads CASSWGQASEQYF. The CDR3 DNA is TGTGCCAGCAGCTGGGGACAGGCAAGCGAGCAGTACTTC.